The clone carrying this T cell receptor beta chain was seen once. No antigen is known for it. Lesional scalp tissue (obtained by punch biopsy) and peripheral blood were collected from alopecia areata patients. RNA was isolated and reverse transcribed to cDNA, the sequencing template. Using immunoSEQ multiplex PCR, the repertoire was profiled, and TCRdb retains in-frame clones only, with some absent. Found here are hundreds of thousands of clones, approximately 52% of them singletons; the top ten hold around 0.44%. This sample is part of a study of CD8+ T cells in alopecia areata. Regarding the study as a whole: Higher clonality and more expanded CD8+ clones appeared in lesional than normal scalp.

The material sequenced was CD4+ T cells sorted from blood, taken at week 0. This clonotype originated in a human donor with alopecia areata.

CDR3 amino acids: CAWSVDHGNGYTF. The DNA of the CDR3 is TGTGCCTGGAGTGTGGACCACGGAAATGGCTACACCTTC. The chain carries TRBV30 and TRBJ1-2; D not certain. Germline-derived CDR1 and CDR2 are GTSNPN and SVGIG (reference sequence). V dropped 0 bases and J dropped 6 bases, with 11 bases sitting between them. The CDR3 spans 13 residues.